The clone carrying this T cell receptor (beta chain) occurred a few times. TCRdb reanalysed the RT-PCR reads using MiXCR and keeps one entry per CDR3 protein. This sample yields 170,000 or so distinct CDR3 sequences, of which about 11% are seen a single time; around 35% belongs to the top ten. This sample is drawn from a study of response to subunit inactivated influenza vaccine. V dropped 1 base and J dropped 2; count of bases not matched to a gene: 2. Germline V gene lookup returns CDR1 LGHDT and CDR2 YNNKEL (reference sequence). This CDR3 spans 15 amino acids. The material sequenced was CD8+ T cells sorted from PBMCs, taken around 2 years after vaccination. The receptor was isolated from a man in his fifties or sixties who received an inactivated influenza vaccine. This chain links TRBV3-1 with TRBJ2-7; 10 bases match TRBD1. Here the CDR3 DNA reads TGTGCCAGCAGCCAAGGGGGGACAGGGGCCTACGAGCAGTACTTC. It is translated as CASSQGGTGAYEQYF.